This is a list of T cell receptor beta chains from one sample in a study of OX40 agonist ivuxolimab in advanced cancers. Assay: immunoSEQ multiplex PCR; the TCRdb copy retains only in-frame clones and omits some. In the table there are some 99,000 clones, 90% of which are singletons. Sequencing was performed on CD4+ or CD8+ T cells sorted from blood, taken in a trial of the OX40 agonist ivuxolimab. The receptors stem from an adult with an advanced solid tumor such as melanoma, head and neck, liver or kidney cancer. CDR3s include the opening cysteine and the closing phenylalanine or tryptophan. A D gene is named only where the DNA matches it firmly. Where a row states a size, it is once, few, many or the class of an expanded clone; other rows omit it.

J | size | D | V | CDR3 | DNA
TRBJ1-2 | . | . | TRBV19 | CASTRYPLNYGYTF | TGTGCCAGTACGAGATACCCGCTTAACTATGGCTACACCTTC
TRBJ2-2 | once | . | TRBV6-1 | CASSPGPSNTGELFF | TGTGCCAGCAGCCCCGGACCGTCGAACACCGGGGAGCTGTTTTTT
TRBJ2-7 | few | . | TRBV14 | CASSPGTIPYEQYF | TGTGCCAGCAGTCCCGGGACAATTCCCTACGAGCAGTACTTC
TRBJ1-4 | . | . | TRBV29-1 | CSVDRPLKVTNEKLFF | TGCAGCGTTGACCGACCCTTAAAGGTAACTAATGAAAAACTGTTTTTT
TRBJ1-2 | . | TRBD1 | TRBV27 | CASSSTPGTGVSSYTF | TGTGCCAGCAGTTCGACCCCCGGGACAGGGGTCTCCAGCTACACCTTC
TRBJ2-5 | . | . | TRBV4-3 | CASSQEALARAQYF | TGCGCCAGCAGCCAGGAAGCCCTAGCGCGGGCCCAGTACTTC
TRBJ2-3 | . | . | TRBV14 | CASRKDRGDTQYF | TGTGCCAGCCGGAAGGACCGGGGGGATACGCAGTATTTT
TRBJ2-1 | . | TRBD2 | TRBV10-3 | CAISDFRLAVHNEQFF | TGTGCCATCAGTGACTTTAGACTAGCGGTACACAATGAGCAGTTCTTC
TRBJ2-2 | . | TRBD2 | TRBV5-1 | CASRFLAGGDTGELFF | TGCGCCAGCAGATTTCTAGCGGGAGGAGACACCGGGGAGCTGTTTTTT
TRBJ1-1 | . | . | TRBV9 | CASSVWGDTEAFF | TGTGCCAGCAGCGTATGGGGGGACACTGAAGCTTTCTTT
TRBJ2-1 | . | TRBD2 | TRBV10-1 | CASRPLGLAAGNEQFF | TGCGCCAGCAGGCCCCTTGGACTAGCGGCGGGAAATGAGCAGTTCTTC
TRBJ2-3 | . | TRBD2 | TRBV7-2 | CASSRKLAGGLDTQYF | TGTGCCAGCAGCCGGAAACTAGCGGGAGGGTTAGATACGCAGTATTTT
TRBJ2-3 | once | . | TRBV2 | CASSDRRSTDTQYF | TGTGCCAGCAGTGACAGGAGAAGCACAGATACGCAGTATTTT
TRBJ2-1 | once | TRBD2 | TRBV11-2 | CASSLGLAGVEQFF | TGTGCCAGCAGCTTAGGACTAGCGGGAGTTGAGCAGTTCTTC
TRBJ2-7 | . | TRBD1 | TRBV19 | CASSMGQGEPYEQYF | TGTGCCAGTAGTATGGGACAGGGAGAACCCTACGAGCAGTACTTC
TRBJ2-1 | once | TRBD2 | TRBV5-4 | CASSTWTSGTYNEQFF | TGTGCCAGCAGCACTTGGACTAGCGGGACCTACAATGAGCAGTTCTTC
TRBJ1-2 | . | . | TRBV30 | CAWSVLGHNYGYTF | TGTGCCTGGAGTGTACTTGGACACAACTATGGCTACACCTTC
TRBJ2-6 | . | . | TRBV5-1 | CASSLLFSGANVLTF | TGCGCCAGCAGCTTGTTGTTCTCTGGGGCCAACGTCCTGACTTTC
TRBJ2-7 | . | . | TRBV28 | CASSLGQLRSYEQYF | TGTGCCAGCAGTTTGGGGCAGTTGCGATCCTACGAGCAGTACTTC
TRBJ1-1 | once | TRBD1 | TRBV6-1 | CASSRQFGTETEAFF | TGTGCCAGCAGCAGACAATTTGGGACAGAGACTGAAGCTTTCTTT
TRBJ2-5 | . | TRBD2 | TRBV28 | CASSMGLATGETQYF | TGTGCCAGCAGTATGGGACTAGCGACGGGAGAGACCCAGTACTTC
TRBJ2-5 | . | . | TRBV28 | CASSLNPLGGELGETQYF | TGTGCCAGCAGTTTAAACCCTCTCGGAGGGGAGCTGGGGGAGACCCAGTACTTC
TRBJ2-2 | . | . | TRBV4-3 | CASSQDTGPGELFF | TGCGCCAGCAGCCAAGATACAGGCCCCGGGGAGCTGTTTTTT
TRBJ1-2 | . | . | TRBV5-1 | CASSLRGAQGYTF | TGCGCCAGCAGCTTAAGGGGGGCGCAAGGCTACACCTTC
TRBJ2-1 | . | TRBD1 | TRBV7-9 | CASSQVRGTGDNEQFF | TGTGCCAGCAGCCAGGTCAGAGGGACAGGGGACAATGAGCAGTTCTTC
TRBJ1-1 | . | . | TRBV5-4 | CASSSLRGGNTEAFF | TGTGCCAGCAGTTCCCTCAGGGGAGGGAACACTGAAGCTTTCTTT
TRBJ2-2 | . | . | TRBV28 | CASSLTSLGTGELFF | TGTGCCAGCAGTTTAACTAGCTTGGGGACCGGGGAGCTGTTTTTT
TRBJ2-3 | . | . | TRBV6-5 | CASHRGSTDTQYF | TGTGCCAGCCACCGGGGGAGCACAGATACGCAGTATTTT
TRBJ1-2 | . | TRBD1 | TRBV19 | CASSISRQGPYYGYTF | TGTGCCAGTAGTATATCCCGACAGGGCCCCTACTATGGCTACACCTTC
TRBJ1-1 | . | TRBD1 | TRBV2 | CASSKPGQGAFRTEAFF | TGTGCCAGCAGTAAACCGGGACAGGGGGCGTTTCGCACTGAAGCTTTCTTT
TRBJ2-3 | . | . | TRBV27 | CASSLSQAPSDTQYF | TGTGCCAGCAGTTTATCCCAAGCCCCCTCAGATACGCAGTATTTT